This record concerns one T cell receptor (beta chain) sequence. Antigen specificity is unknown. This sample is drawn from a study of persistence of HIV-infected CD4 T cells. Study as a whole: Anti-CD3/anti-CD28 beads activated more cells than antigen stimulation did.

This was the immunoSEQ version 4 assay in survey mode. Produced via immunoSEQ multiplex PCR; TCRdb's table is partial and in-frame only. Of 35,000 to 40,000 clones in the sample, approximately 88% are singletons; the top ten hold approximately 1.2%. The germline V gene has CDR1 SGHRS and CDR2 YFSETQ. The CDR3 covers 18 residues. Trimming removed 2 bases from V and 1 base from J, with 21 bases in between. Nonspecific anti-CD3/anti-CD28 bead stimulation represents the broad CD4+ T cell repertoire. Sorting selected CD4+ T cells upregulating both CD40 ligand and CD69. The specimen comprised CD4+ T cells sorted from PBMCs after roughly 18-hour stimulation, sampled from a patient who received antiretroviral therapy. V gene TRBV5-1 combines with J gene TRBJ1-1; tentatively, D is TRBD1 (6 bases). This sequence was found in an adult man with HIV who was CMV-seropositive. The chain's CDR3 is CASSLADRQKGANTEAFF. The CDR3 nucleotides read TGCGCCAGCAGCTTAGCGGACAGACAGAAGGGAGCGAACACTGAAGCTTTCTTT. Filled out from reference TRBV5-1 and TRBJ1-1, the complete variable domain reads KAGVTQTPRYLIKTRGQQVTLSCSPISGHRSVSWYQQTPGQGLQFLFEYFSETQRNKGNFPGRFSGRQFSNSRSEMNVSTLELGDSALYLCASSLADRQKGANTEAFFGQGTRLTVV.